Each of the 30 T cell receptor beta chains below was sequenced from the same sample in a study of blood T cell repertoires in COVID-19 (dated by TCRdb to the early 2020s). The library was prepared using the immunoSEQ multiplex PCR assay. TCRdb obtained this table from immuneACCESS and retained in-frame rearrangements with V and J assigned. These tables miss some clones; where compared with another copy, unresolved V genes account for less than half of the shortfall, and the remainder is unexplained. The sample profile shows under 200,000 clones; around nine tenths of them were found once. In total, the top ten clones hold approximately 5.6% of the sample. The sequenced material came from peripheral blood. These receptors came from a man aged 35 to 55 with active or convalescent COVID-19.

The gene calls are TRBV28 and TRBJ2-1; 11 positions agree with TRBD2. With V trimmed by 2 bases and J by 8 bases, 5 bases remained unmatched. CDR1 and CDR2 (germline): MDHEN, SYDVKM. There are 15 residues in the CDR3. The DNA of the CDR3 is TGTGCCAGCAGTTTAATAGCGGGAGGGCCGGATGAGCAGTTCTTC. Protein product: CASSLIAGGPDEQFF. Full variable domain (rest looked up from reference TRBV28 and TRBJ2-1): DVKVTQSSRYLVKRTGEKVFLECVQDMDHENMFWYRQDPGLGLRLIYFSYDVKMKEKGDIPEGYSVSREKKERFSLILESASTNQTSMYLCASSLIAGGPDEQFFGPGTRLTVL.

This sequence joins TRBV4-1 and TRBJ2-7, with 9 bases that match TRBD2. V shed 1 base, J shed 6 bases, and the junction held 4 bases outside the gene matches. The CDR3 has 14 residues. The V gene's germline CDR1 is MGHRA and CDR2 YSYEKL. The CDR3 is CASSQVSSGVEQYF. Here the CDR3 DNA reads TGCGCCAGCAGCCAAGTCTCTAGCGGGGTCGAGCAGTACTTC.

The chain uses TRBV3-1 (or the pseudogene TRBV3-2) and TRBJ2-3; 9 positions agree with TRBD2. CDR1 is LGHDT, CDR2 YNNKEL, per germline (reference sequence). V gave up 5 bases and J gave up 0 bases; unmatched junction bases: 3. The length of the CDR3 is 15 residues. The CDR3 sequence is CASSSLAGSTDTQYF. The CDR3 bases are TGTGCCAGCAGCTCTCTAGCGGGAAGCACAGATACGCAGTATTTT.

The rearrangement joins TRBV2 to TRBJ2-7; D is ambiguous. CDR1 and CDR2 from the germline V gene are SNHLY and FYNNEI. V lost 8 bases and J 5 bases, leaving 16 bases between the germline ends. The CDR3 contains 13 residues. CDR3 bases: TGTGCCAGCTTAGTGAGGCATTCTGACGAGCAGTACTTC. Amino acid sequence: CASLVRHSDEQYF. Supplemented by reference TRBV2 and TRBJ2-7, the full variable domain reads EPEVTQTPSHQVTQMGQEVILRCVPISNHLYFYWYRQILGQKVEFLVSFYNNEISEKSEIFDDQFSVERPDGSNFTLKIRSTKLEDSAMYFCASLVRHSDEQYFGPGTRLTVT.

The CDR3 region has the DNA TGTGCCAGCAGCTCCCCCATCAGTTGGACAGGGGCCGGCTACACCTTC. Translation gives CASSSPISWTGAGYTF. The V gene is TRBV5-4, the J gene TRBJ1-2, with TRBD1 matching over 9 bases. The germline V gene has CDR1 SGHNT and CDR2 YYREEE (reference sequence). V gave up 3 bases and J gave up 8 bases; unmatched junction bases: 14. This CDR3 has 16 residues.

This chain connects TRBV2 to TRBJ2-2; 7 nucleotides align to TRBD1. CDR1 is SNHLY, CDR2 FYNNEI, per germline. The V and J ends lost 6 bases and 2 bases, in that order; junction bases with no gene match: 3. The CDR3 sequence is 14 residues long. The CDR3 DNA reads TGTGCCAGCAGGGGGACAGTCAACACCGGGGAGCTGTTTTTT. This gives the protein CASRGTVNTGELFF.

V gene TRBV5-1 combines with J gene TRBJ2-1; no firm D call. Germline lookup yields CDR1 SGHRS and CDR2 YFSETQ. The CDR3 totals 15 residues. V was shortened by 1 base and J by 6 bases, with 14 bases between the two germline ends. The DNA of the CDR3 is TGCGCCAGCAGCTTGTCGTTGCAGGTGGGCAATGAGCAGTTCTTC. Protein: CASSLSLQVGNEQFF.

This clone was seen a handful of times. The gene calls are TRBV7-9 and TRBJ2-7; D unclear. CDR3 length: 13 residues. Germline lookup yields CDR1 SEHNR and CDR2 FQNEAQ (reference sequence). The V end lost 0 bases, the J end lost 1 base, and 4 bases lay between the germline ends. The CDR3: CASSLAASYEQYF. The CDR3, as DNA: TGTGCCAGCAGCTTAGCGGCTTCCTACGAGCAGTACTTC.

This clone was seen only a few times. This sequence joins TRBV2 and TRBJ1-5; TRBD1 aligns across 7 bases. V lost 6 bases, J lost 0 bases, and 5 bases stayed unmatched. In germline, CDR1 is SNHLY, CDR2 FYNNEI. This CDR3 contains 15 residues. The CDR3 protein is CASRAGQASNQPQHF. As DNA, the CDR3 is TGTGCCAGCAGAGCCGGACAGGCTAGCAATCAGCCCCAGCATTTT. Full variable domain (remainder filled in from reference TRBV2 and TRBJ1-5): EPEVTQTPSHQVTQMGQEVILRCVPISNHLYFYWYRQILGQKVEFLVSFYNNEISEKSEIFDDQFSVERPDGSNFTLKIRSTKLEDSAMYFCASRAGQASNQPQHFGDGTRLSIL.

The J gene is TRBJ2-5, the V gene TRBV27; the D gene is possibly TRBD2 (6 bases). V lost 7 bases to trimming and J lost 4 bases, with 16 bases between them. This CDR3 contains 14 residues. Germline-derived CDR1 and CDR2 are MNHEY and SMNVEV (reference sequence). In nucleotides, the CDR3 is TGTGCCAGCACCCCCGCTCCCGGGGGAGAGACCCAGTACTTC. It is translated as CASTPAPGGETQYF.

V usage is TRBV6-6 and J usage is TRBJ1-5; unclear D gene. The CDR3 length is 14 residues. The germline gives CDR1 MNHNY, CDR2 SVGAGI (reference sequence). V lost 5 bases, J lost 5 bases, and 13 bases lay in between. CDR3 sequence: CASSTQRRDQPQHF. The CDR3 DNA is TGTGCCAGCAGTACGCAGAGGAGGGATCAGCCCCAGCATTTT.

The rearrangement uses TRBV19 and TRBJ2-3, with D perhaps matching TRBD1 (5 bases). The CDR3 consists of 13 residues. Germline CDR1 reads LNHDA; CDR2 reads SQIVND (reference sequence). V lost 6 bases to trimming and J lost 4 bases, with 11 bases between them. The CDR3: CASRAKGADTQYF. The CDR3 DNA is TGTGCCAGTAGGGCTAAAGGGGCAGATACGCAGTATTTT. Full variable domain (remainder filled in from reference TRBV19 and TRBJ2-3): DGGITQSPKYLFRKEGQNVTLSCEQNLNHDAMYWYRQDPGQGLRLIYYSQIVNDFQKGDIAEGYSVSREKKESFPLTVTSAQKNPTAFYLCASRAKGADTQYFGPGTRLTVL.

The chain has TRBV27 and TRBJ1-4, with TRBD1 matching over 10 bases. CDR3 length: 15 amino acids. The ends lost 0 bases at V and 5 bases at J; junction bases unmatched: 0. Per the germline V gene, CDR1 is MNHEY and CDR2 is SMNVEV (reference sequence). Here the CDR3 DNA reads TGTGCCAGCAGTTTATCGGGACAGGGGAATGAAAAACTGTTTTTT. Translating it yields CASSLSGQGNEKLFF.

The CDR3 nucleotides read TGTGCCAGTAGTGGAGACTCCAGATGGTACAATGAGCAGTTCTTC. This codes for CASSGDSRWYNEQFF. The V gene is TRBV19, the J gene TRBJ2-1; D is unclear. Germline loops: CDR1 LNHDA, CDR2 SQIVND (reference sequence). V lost 5 bases and J 4 bases, leaving 15 bases between the germline ends. The CDR3 spans 15 residues.

The V and J genes are TRBV3-1 (or the pseudogene TRBV3-2) and TRBJ2-2; TRBD1 aligns across 8 bases. The CDR3 is 16 residues long. Germline V lookup: CDR1 LGHDT, CDR2 YNNKEL (reference sequence). Trimming removed 8 bases from V and 6 bases from J; junction bases left unmatched: 14. CDR3 DNA: TGTGCCAGCGGGAAGTGGGGACAGGTCGAGTCCGGGGAGCTGTTTTTT. Its translation: CASGKWGQVESGELFF.

V gene TRBV27 combines with J gene TRBJ2-1; 7 positions agree with TRBD2. This CDR3 region has 17 residues. Germline loops: CDR1 MNHEY, CDR2 SMNVEV (reference sequence). V dropped 5 bases and J dropped 2; count of bases not matched to a gene: 12. CDR3 bases: TGTGCCAGCAGTAGATCCTTTTCGGGGGGACCCTACAATGAGCAGTTCTTC. Translating it yields CASSRSFSGGPYNEQFF.

The chain couples TRBV12-5 to TRBJ1-2; 8 bases are shared with TRBD1. Germline values: CDR1 LGHNT, CDR2 FRNRAP. This CDR3 has 14 residues. V was pared by 6 bases and J by 5 bases, with 8 bases of the junction left unmatched. DNA of the CDR3: TGTGCTAGTGGGGACAGGGTTTTTGAATATGGCTACACCTTC. Protein: CASGDRVFEYGYTF.

The chain recombines TRBV9 with TRBJ1-3, with TRBD1 as a possible D gene (5 bases). The germline V gene has CDR1 SGDLS and CDR2 YYNGEE. The CDR3 spans 12 residues. The germline V and J ends were trimmed by 7 bases and 3 bases, with 8 bases remaining between them. CDR3 protein: CASGDFGNTIYF. The CDR3 bases are TGTGCCAGCGGGGACTTTGGAAACACCATATATTTT. The whole variable domain, remainder taken from reference TRBV9 and TRBJ1-3, is DSGVTQTPKHLITATGQRVTLRCSPRSGDLSVYWYQQSLDQGLQFLIQYYNGEERAKGNILERFSAQQFPDLHSELNLSSLELGDSALYFCASGDFGNTIYFGEGSWLTVV.

This chain connects TRBV2 to TRBJ1-4; D possibly corresponds to TRBD1 (6 bases). V gave up 6 bases and J gave up 8 bases, with 10 bases separating them. This CDR3 has 12 residues. Per the germline V gene, CDR1 is SNHLY and CDR2 is FYNNEI. In DNA, the CDR3 is TGTGCCAGCAGGGGGGCCGGGGAAAAACTGTTTTTT. It yields the protein CASRGAGEKLFF.

The CDR3 here is CASARDRSSYEQYF. The CDR3 DNA reads TGTGCCAGCGCCCGGGACAGGTCCTCCTACGAGCAGTACTTC. This rearrangement joins TRBV2 to TRBJ2-7, with 8 bases that match TRBD1. Trimming at V came to 8 bases and at J to 0 bases, leaving 6 bases not matched to a gene. The germline CDR1 and CDR2 sequences are SNHLY and FYNNEI. CDR3 length: 14 residues.

As DNA, the CDR3 is TGCGCCAGCAGCGGCGGCGGGTCTACGGAGACCCAGTACTTC. It specifies CASSGGGSTETQYF. The gene calls are TRBV5-1 and TRBJ2-5; D perhaps matches TRBD2 (5 bases). Germline values: CDR1 SGHRS, CDR2 YFSETQ. The CDR3 length is 14 residues. V lost 4 bases and J 5 bases, leaving 15 bases between the germline ends.

CDR3 loop: CASSTPGGNTEAFF. The CDR3 DNA is TGTGCCAGCAGTACTCCAGGTGGGAACACTGAAGCTTTCTTT. The J gene is TRBJ1-1, the V gene TRBV2; D not resolved. Germline V gene sequence: CDR1 SNHLY, CDR2 FYNNEI. The V and J ends lost 5 bases and 1 base respectively, with 11 bases between them. The CDR3 sequence is 14 residues long.

The chain links TRBV7-8 to TRBJ2-3; D is undetermined. There are 13 residues in the CDR3. Germline values: CDR1 SGHVS, CDR2 FQNEAQ. Trimming took off 2 bases at V and 2 bases at J, with 5 bases between the two ends. The CDR3, as DNA: TGTGCCAGCAGCTTATCTTACACAGATACGCAGTATTTT. Protein sequence: CASSLSYTDTQYF.

The V call is TRBV6-5, the J call TRBJ1-2; 7 nucleotides agree with TRBD1. Germline V gene data show CDR1 as MNHEY and CDR2 as SVGAGI. CDR3 length equals 14 residues. Germline trimming cut 2 bases from V and 5 bases from J; bases unmatched to any gene: 5. The CDR3 spells CASSYGTARYGYTF. DNA for the CDR3: TGTGCCAGCAGTTACGGGACAGCTCGATATGGCTACACCTTC.

The V gene is TRBV7-2, the J gene TRBJ1-6; 9 bases agree with TRBD1. CDR3 length: 16 residues. Trimming at V came to 5 bases and at J to 9 bases, leaving 11 bases not matched to a gene. Germline CDR1 and CDR2: SGHTA and FQGNSA. The CDR3 coding sequence is TGTGCCAGCAGCCCAGGACAGGGGCGTCTTACTTCACCCCTCCACTTT. This gives the protein CASSPGQGRLTSPLHF.

The gene calls are TRBV5-6 and TRBJ2-2; 11 positions match TRBD1. This CDR3 spans 16 amino acids. CDR1 is SGHDT and CDR2 is YYEEEE in the germline V gene. Trimming at V came to 3 bases and at J to 5 bases, leaving 6 bases not matched to a gene. The CDR3 bases are TGTGCCAGCAGCTGGAGGGGACAGGGGGGTACCGGGGAGCTGTTTTTT. Encoded protein: CASSWRGQGGTGELFF.

In its sample, this clone was seen a few times. J is TRBJ1-6 and V is TRBV6-5, with 7 bases fitting TRBD1. V gave up 4 bases and J gave up 8 bases; unmatched junction bases: 8. CDR1 is MNHEY and CDR2 is SVGAGI in the germline V gene. This CDR3 region has 15 residues. The CDR3 loop is CASSSRQGLHSPLHF. CDR3 sequence (DNA): TGTGCCAGCAGTTCTAGACAGGGATTACATTCACCCCTCCACTTT.

For the CDR3, the DNA is TGCAGCGTTGAAGAACACAGGGGTTACGGCTACACCTTC. It is translated as CSVEEHRGYGYTF. The genes are TRBV29-1 and TRBJ1-2; 7 nucleotides match TRBD1. The ends lost 0 bases at V and 8 bases at J; junction bases unmatched: 6. The CDR3 is made up of 13 amino acids. Germline V gene lookup returns CDR1 SQVTM and CDR2 ANQGSEA.

The chain has TRBV5-4 and TRBJ2-5, with 7 nucleotides matching TRBD2. The CDR3 runs 14 residues. The V and J ends lost 3 bases and 3 bases, in that order; junction bases with no gene match: 5. Germline lookup yields CDR1 SGHNT and CDR2 YYREEE (reference sequence). CDR3 in DNA: TGTGCCAGCAGCTCCCCAGGGAGGGAAGAGACCCAGTACTTC. This sequence encodes CASSSPGREETQYF.

A few counts support this clone. The chain joins TRBV7-2 to TRBJ1-2; 8 nucleotides align to TRBD1. The CDR3 loop spans 16 amino acids. The junction had 13 bases not matched to a gene; V was cut back by 4 bases and J by 6 bases. Germline V gene sequence: CDR1 SGHTA, CDR2 FQGNSA. In nucleotides, the CDR3 is TGTGCCAGCAGCTGGACAGGGAGGGGCGTACTGGATGGCTACACCTTC. Amino acids: CASSWTGRGVLDGYTF.